What follows describes a single T cell receptor (beta chain). The V gene's germline CDR1 is SGHNT and CDR2 YENEEA. V was shortened by 0 bases and J by 2 bases, with 10 bases between the two germline ends. The CDR3 runs 15 residues. This specimen belongs to a study of blood T cell repertoires in COVID-19. Study information: COVID-19 samples collected from the United States, Italy and Spain covered acute and convalescent phases. Nucleic acid was either cDNA or gDNA, and it came from T cells, B-cell-depleted T cells, or PBMCs.

The protocol was immunoSEQ multiplex PCR, while the TCRdb copy is restricted to in-frame clones and leaves out a portion. Of some 150,000 clones listed, around 78% are singletons. The J gene is TRBJ1-2, the V gene TRBV11-3; D gene uncertain. The material sequenced was peripheral blood. This TCR came from an elderly man with acute or convalescent COVID-19. CDR3 nucleotide sequence: TGTGCCAGCAGCTTAGATCACAGTATCAACTATGGCTACACCTTC. It specifies CASSLDHSINYGYTF.